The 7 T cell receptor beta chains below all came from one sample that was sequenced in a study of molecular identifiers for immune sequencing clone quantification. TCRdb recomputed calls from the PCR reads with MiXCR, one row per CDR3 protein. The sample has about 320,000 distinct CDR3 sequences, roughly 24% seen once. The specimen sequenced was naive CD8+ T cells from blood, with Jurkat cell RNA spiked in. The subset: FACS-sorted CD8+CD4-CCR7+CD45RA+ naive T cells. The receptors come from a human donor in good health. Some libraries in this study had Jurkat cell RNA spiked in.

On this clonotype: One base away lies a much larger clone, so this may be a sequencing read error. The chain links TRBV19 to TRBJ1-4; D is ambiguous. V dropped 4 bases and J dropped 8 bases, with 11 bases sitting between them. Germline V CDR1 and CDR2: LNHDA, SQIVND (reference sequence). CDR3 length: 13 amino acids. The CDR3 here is CASSTMTREKLFF. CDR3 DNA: TGTGCCAGTAGTACCATGACAAGGGAAAAACTGTTTTTT.

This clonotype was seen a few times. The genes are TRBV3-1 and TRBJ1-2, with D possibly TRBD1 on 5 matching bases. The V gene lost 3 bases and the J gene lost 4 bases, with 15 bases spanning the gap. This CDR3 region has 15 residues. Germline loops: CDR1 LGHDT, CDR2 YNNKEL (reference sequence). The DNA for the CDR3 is TGTGCCAGCAGCCATGAGGCGGGGGGGTCCTATGGCTACACCTTC. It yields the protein CASSHEAGGSYGYTF.

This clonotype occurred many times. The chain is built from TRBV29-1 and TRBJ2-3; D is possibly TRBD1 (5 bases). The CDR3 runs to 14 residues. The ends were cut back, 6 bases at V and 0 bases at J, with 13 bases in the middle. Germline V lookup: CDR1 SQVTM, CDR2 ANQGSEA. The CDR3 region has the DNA TGCAGCGTAAGCATTGGGGCAAGCACAGATACGCAGTATTTT. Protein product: CSVSIGASTDTQYF.

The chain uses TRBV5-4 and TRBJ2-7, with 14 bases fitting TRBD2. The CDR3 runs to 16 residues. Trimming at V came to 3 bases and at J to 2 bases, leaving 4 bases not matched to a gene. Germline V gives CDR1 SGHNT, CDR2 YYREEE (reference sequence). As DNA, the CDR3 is TGTGCCAGCAGCTCCGGGACTAGCGGGGGAACCTACGAGCAGTACTTC. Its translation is CASSSGTSGGTYEQYF. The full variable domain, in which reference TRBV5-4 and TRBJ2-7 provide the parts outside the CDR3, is ETGVTQSPTHLIKTRGQQVTLRCSSQSGHNTVSWYQQALGQGPQFIFQYYREEENGRGNFPPRFSGLQFPNYSSELNVNALELDDSALYLCASSSGTSGGTYEQYFGPGTRLTVT.

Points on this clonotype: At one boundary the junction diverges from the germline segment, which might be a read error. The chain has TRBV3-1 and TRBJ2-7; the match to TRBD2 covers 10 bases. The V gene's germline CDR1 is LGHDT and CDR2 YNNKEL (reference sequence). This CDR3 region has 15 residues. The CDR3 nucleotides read TGTACCAGCAGCCCAGCGGGGGGGGGACCCTACGAGCAGTACTTC. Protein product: CTSSPAGGGPYEQYF.

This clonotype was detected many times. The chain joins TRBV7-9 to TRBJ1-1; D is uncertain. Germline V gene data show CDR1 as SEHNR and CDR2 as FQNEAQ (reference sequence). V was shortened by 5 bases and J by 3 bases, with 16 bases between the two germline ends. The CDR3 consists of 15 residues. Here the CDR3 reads CASSLRTAVYTEAFF. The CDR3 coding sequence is TGTGCCAGCAGCCTAAGGACGGCCGTATACACTGAAGCTTTCTTT.

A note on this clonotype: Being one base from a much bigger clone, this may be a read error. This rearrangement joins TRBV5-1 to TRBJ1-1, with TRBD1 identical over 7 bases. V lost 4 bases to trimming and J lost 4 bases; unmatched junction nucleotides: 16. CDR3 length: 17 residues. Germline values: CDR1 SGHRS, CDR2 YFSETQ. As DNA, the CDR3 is TGCGCCAGCAGCCCCACAACCCGCAGGGGGTATAGCACTGAAGCTTTCTTT. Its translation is CASSPTTRRGYSTEAFF.